This T cell receptor (beta chain) was sequenced in a study of T cell responses to AZD1222 COVID-19 vaccine. Study-wide findings and caveats: Only a handful of AZD1222 recipients were seropositive at baseline. Mapped onto spike, vaccine-associated CD4 TCRs spanned it and were dominant at 160-218 and 743-854.

Regarding this clone: Antigen specificity is unknown.

CDR3 size: 13 residues. V was pared by 4 bases and J by 5 bases, with 11 bases between. Germline loops: CDR1 LGHDT, CDR2 YNNKEL (reference sequence). Profiled with immunoSEQ multiplex PCR; TCRdb holds only in-frame clones, not every one. The sample includes 200,000 to 250,000 clones, about 94% of them seen just once. Here the sequenced sample was peripheral blood, taken 28 days after the second dose of the MenACWY control vaccine. This rearrangement joins TRBV3-1 (or the pseudogene TRBV3-2) to TRBJ1-1; D may be TRBD1 (5 bases). The receptor's source is an adult who received the MenACWY meningococcal vaccine as a control. The CDR3 region has the DNA TGTGCCAGCAGCCGCACAGGAGGAACTGAAGCTTTCTTT. It codes for CASSRTGGTEAFF.